The TCR beta chain described here comes from a study of CD8+ T cells in alopecia areata. CDR1 is NNHNN, CDR2 SYGAGS, per germline (reference sequence). The CDR3 loop spans 14 amino acids. V gave up 3 bases and J gave up 3 bases; unmatched junction bases: 0. Sequencing templates came from extracted RNA that was reverse transcribed into cDNA. Sequencing was performed with immunoSEQ multiplex PCR; in TCRdb, only in-frame clones are kept and a portion is missing. This sample has some 6,000 clones, each found more than once. Ten or more counts support this clone. The antigen is not known. Gene names and germline refer to mouse. The read stops 4 residues short of the end of the CDR3; the missing end is completed from the germline J gene. It was with CD4, CD8alpha, NKG2D, NKG2ACE and other markers that pooled cutaneous lymph node cells were sorted. Whole-study results and caveats: Normal-skin resident alphabeta T cells also appear among scalp sample sequences. Lesional scalp displayed greater clonality than normal scalp, most notably in alopecia totalis/universalis.

The clonotype was recovered from a C3H/HeJ mouse with alopecia areata. Strain haplotype at MHC: H2-k. The chain carries TRBV13-2 and TRBJ2-1, with 10 bases identical to TRBD1. Sequenced input: CD8+ T cells sorted from a lymph node. CDR3 DNA (partial): TGTGCCAGCGGTGGGACAGGGGGCTATGCT. Translated, it gives CASGGTGGYA. The complete CDR3 reads CASGGTGGYAEQFF.